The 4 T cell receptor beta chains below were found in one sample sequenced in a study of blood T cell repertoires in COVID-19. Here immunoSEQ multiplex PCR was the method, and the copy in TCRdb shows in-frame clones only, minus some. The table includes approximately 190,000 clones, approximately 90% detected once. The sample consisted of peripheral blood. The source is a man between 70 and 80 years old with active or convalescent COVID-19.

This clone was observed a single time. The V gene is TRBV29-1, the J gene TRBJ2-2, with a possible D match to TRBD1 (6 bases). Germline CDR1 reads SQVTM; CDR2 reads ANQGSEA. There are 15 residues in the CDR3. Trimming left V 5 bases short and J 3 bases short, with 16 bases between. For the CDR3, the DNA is TGCAGCGTTATGGGGAGCAGGGGTCACACCGGGGAGCTGTTTTTT. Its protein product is CSVMGSRGHTGELFF.

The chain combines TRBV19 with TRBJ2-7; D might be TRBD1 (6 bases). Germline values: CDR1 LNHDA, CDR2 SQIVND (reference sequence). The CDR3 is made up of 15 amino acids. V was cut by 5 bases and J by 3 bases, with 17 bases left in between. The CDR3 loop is CASSRGVGQSYEQYF. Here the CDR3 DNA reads TGTGCCAGTAGTCGGGGTGTAGGACAGAGCTACGAGCAGTACTTC.

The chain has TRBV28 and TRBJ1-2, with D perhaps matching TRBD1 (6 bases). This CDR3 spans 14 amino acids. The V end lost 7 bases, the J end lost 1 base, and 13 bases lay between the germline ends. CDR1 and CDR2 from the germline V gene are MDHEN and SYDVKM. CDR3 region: CASNQRTDNYGYTF. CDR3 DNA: TGTGCCAGCAACCAACGGACAGATAACTATGGCTACACCTTC.

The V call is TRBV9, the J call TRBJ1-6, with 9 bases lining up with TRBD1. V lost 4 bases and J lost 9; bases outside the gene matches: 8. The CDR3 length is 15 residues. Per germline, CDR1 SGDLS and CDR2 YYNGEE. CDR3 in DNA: TGTGCCAGCAGCAGCGGGACAGGGTCGAGTTCACCCCTCCACTTT. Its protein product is CASSSGTGSSSPLHF.